Below, one T cell receptor (beta chain) is given with its context. Its antigen is as yet unknown. The entry originates in a study of shared clonotypes between healthy human individuals. An even split of each subset's genomic DNA across several immunoSEQ plates was performed. Roughly 27,000 T cell genomes, or around 180 ng DNA, went into the sorted-subset replicate PCRs. Measured with immunoSEQ multiplex PCR; TCRdb has only the in-frame clones, and not every one. The repertoire holds some 2 million clones, with about 94% as singletons. Positive CCR7 selection of CD45RO-negative cells yielded the naive CD8 cells, and terminally differentiated effector memory CD45RA+ cells were excluded. Germline assignment: CDR1 PRHDT and CDR2 FYEKMQ (reference sequence). This CDR3 is 17 amino acids long. V lost 0 bases and J 4 bases, leaving 17 bases between the germline ends. Study-level findings and limits: Researchers found naive subsets generally carried larger estimated richness than memory subsets. The study found lower generation probabilities in non-shared clonotypes than in those shared by all four donors.

Sequencing was done on a sample of naive CD8+ T cells sorted from blood. This clonotype was obtained from a man between 18 and 35 years old in good health. The chain joins TRBV13 to TRBJ2-3, with D tentatively TRBD1 or TRBD2 (5 bases each). The CDR3, as DNA: TGTGCCAGCAGCTTAGGACGGCTTGTAGGGGACGCAGATACGCAGTATTTT. Protein sequence: CASSLGRLVGDADTQYF.